This T cell receptor (beta chain) was sequenced in a study of regulatory T cells in long-lasting Graves disease. Points from the study as a whole: Whereas around 970 public clonotypes were shared by new patients, persistent patients shared more, at approximately 2,700. Persistent disease samples used TRBV28, TRBJ1-2 and TRBJ2-5 preferentially.

The sample holds a few counts of this clonotype. The target antigen is unknown. Building the TCR beta libraries relied on iRepertoire HTBI primers, and CDR3 regions underwent Arm-PCR. MiXCR was run by TCRdb on the multiplex PCR reads, yielding one entry per CDR3 protein. Among about 470,000 distinct CDR3 sequences listed, about 15% were seen once. Germline assignment: CDR1 SGHTA and CDR2 FQGTGA. CDR3 length: 15 residues. The V end lost 2 bases, the J end lost 0 bases, and 10 bases lay between the germline ends. Time point: newly diagnosed GD, antithyroid drugs for less than 3 months. From PBMCs, RNA was extracted and then used to make the TCR library. These sequences were also reported in another study, on T cells in Graves' hyperthyroidism and ophthalmopathy.

The source is a woman younger than 45 with Graves disease. Specimen: peripheral blood mononuclear cells (PBMCs), collected at new diagnosis, from a patient treated with antithyroid drugs. The V and J genes are TRBV7-3 and TRBJ1-1; D is undetermined. The CDR3 DNA follows: TGTGCCAGCAGCTTAGGGCAGGTCATGAACACTGAAGCTTTCTTT. It is translated as CASSLGQVMNTEAFF.